The T cell receptor beta chain described here comes from a study of T cell responses to AZD1222 COVID-19 vaccine. Study-wide points: Just a handful of AZD1222 recipients were seropositive at baseline. Donors skewed white British and female; clonal diversity was possibly underestimated.

The CDR3 consists of 13 residues. CDR1 SSHAT and CDR2 FNYEAQ come from the germline V gene (reference sequence). V lost 1 base to trimming and J lost 3 bases, with 4 bases between them. Investigators merged groups given second doses at roughly 4 or roughly 12 weeks. The table came from immunoSEQ multiplex PCR; TCRdb's copy has only in-frame clones and leaves some out. This table has tens of thousands of clones, approximately 83% appearing once. This clone showed up just a few times. Its antigen is not identified. The chain has TRBV7-7 and TRBJ2-1; D uncertain. Sample: peripheral blood, taken 28 days after the second AZD1222 dose. The source is an adult who received the AZD1222 COVID-19 vaccine. The CDR3 bases are TGTGCCAGCAGCTTAGGGTACTACAATGAGCAGTTCTTC. As protein: CASSLGYYNEQFF.